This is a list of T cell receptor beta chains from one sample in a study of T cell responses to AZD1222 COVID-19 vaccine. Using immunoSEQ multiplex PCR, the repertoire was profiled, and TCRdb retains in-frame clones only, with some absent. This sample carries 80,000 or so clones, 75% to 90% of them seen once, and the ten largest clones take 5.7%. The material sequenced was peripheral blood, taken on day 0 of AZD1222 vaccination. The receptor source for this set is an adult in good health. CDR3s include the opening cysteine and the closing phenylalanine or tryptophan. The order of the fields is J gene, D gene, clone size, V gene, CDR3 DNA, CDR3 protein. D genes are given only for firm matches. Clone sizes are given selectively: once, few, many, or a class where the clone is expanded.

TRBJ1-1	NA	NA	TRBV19	TGTGCCAGTAGTATAGATCGCGGAGGGGCTGAAGCTTTCTTT	CASSIDRGGAEAFF
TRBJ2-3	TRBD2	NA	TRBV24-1	TGTGCCACCAGTGAACCGATGGGAGGGGACACAGATACGCAGTATTTT	CATSEPMGGDTDTQYF
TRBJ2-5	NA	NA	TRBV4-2	TGTGCCAGCAGCCAGAGCACGGGAGCGGGCGAGACCCAGTACTTC	CASSQSTGAGETQYF
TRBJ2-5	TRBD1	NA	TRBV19	TGTGCCAGTAGTATGCCAGGGGGACAAGAGACCCAGTACTTC	CASSMPGGQETQYF
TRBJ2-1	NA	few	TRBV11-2	TGTGCCAGCAGCCGCCTGGAGGGAGCGGGCCTTTACAATGAGCAGTTCTTC	CASSRLEGAGLYNEQFF
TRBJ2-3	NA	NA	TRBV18	TGTGCCAGCTCACCGGGACCTACTGTCACAGATACGCAGTATTTT	CASSPGPTVTDTQYF
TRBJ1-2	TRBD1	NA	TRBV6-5	TGTGCCAGCAGGGTGACGCAGGGGGACTATGGCTACACCTTC	CASRVTQGDYGYTF
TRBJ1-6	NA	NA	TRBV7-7	TGTGCCAGCAGCTTAGGAAGACAGAGGGGTTCACCCCTCCACTTT	CASSLGRQRGSPLHF
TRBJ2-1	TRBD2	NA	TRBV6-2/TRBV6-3	TGTGCCAGCAGCCCCAGACGGGGCCCGGGAGGGGCGTTGCACTACAATGAGCAGTTCTTC	CASSPRRGPGGALHYNEQFF
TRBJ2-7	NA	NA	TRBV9	TGTGCCAGCAGCGTAGATCTGGGAAACTACGAGCAGTACTTC	CASSVDLGNYEQYF
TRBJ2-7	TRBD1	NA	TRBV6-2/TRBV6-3	TGTGCCAGCAGTTACCCAGTCCGGGACAGGGGGCGCCGGGGTCGAGACGAGCAGTACTTC	CASSYPVRDRGRRGRDEQYF
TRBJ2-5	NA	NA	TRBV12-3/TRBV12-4	TGTGCCAGCCAAGTCAAGGGAGAGACCCAGTACTTC	CASQVKGETQYF
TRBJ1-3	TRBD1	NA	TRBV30	TGTGCCTGGAGTGGATTGGGACAGTCTGGAAACACCATATATTTT	CAWSGLGQSGNTIYF
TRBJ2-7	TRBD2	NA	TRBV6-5	TGTGCCAGCAGTCTGCTAGCGGGGGCCTCCTACGAGCAGTACTTC	CASSLLAGASYEQYF
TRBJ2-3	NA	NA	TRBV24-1	TGTGCCACCAGTGATTCCAACCGACCAACTAGCACAGATACGCAGTATTTT	CATSDSNRPTSTDTQYF
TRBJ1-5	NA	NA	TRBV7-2	TGTGCCAGCAGCCGTTTTACCGGGACAAATAGCAATCAGCCCCAGCATTTT	CASSRFTGTNSNQPQHF
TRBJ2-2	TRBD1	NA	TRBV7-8	TGTGCCAGCGTCCGGGACAGGGGGTCCGGGGAGCTGTTTTTT	CASVRDRGSGELFF
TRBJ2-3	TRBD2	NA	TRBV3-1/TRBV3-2	TGTGCCAGCAGCACGGCGGGGGGCGGCGCAGATACGCAGTATTTT	CASSTAGGGADTQYF
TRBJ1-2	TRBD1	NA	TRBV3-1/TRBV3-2	TGTGCCAGCAGCCAGTATGGGACAGGGGGGGCCTATGGCTACACCTTC	CASSQYGTGGAYGYTF
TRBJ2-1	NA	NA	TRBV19	TGTGCCAGTAGGGAGCAGGGTTGGAGTGGTGAGCAGTTCTTC	CASREQGWSGEQFF
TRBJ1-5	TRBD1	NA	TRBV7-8	TGTGCCAGCAGGCCCGGGACAGGGGGCAATCAGCCCCAGCATTTT	CASRPGTGGNQPQHF
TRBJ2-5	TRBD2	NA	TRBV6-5	TGTGCCAGCAGGGCCGGGGGGGCCCAAGAGACCCAGTACTTC	CASRAGGAQETQYF
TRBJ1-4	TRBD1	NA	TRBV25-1	TGTGCCAGCAGTGTCGGGACAGGGGGTCTGGGGGAAAAACTGTTTTTT	CASSVGTGGLGEKLFF
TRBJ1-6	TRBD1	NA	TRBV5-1	TGCGCCAGCAGCTTAGGGCCACAGACAGGGAATAATTCACCCCTCCACTTT	CASSLGPQTGNNSPLHF
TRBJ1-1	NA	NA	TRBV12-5	TGTGCTAGTGGTTTGGTAACAGGACCCAACATGAACACTGAAGCTTTCTTT	CASGLVTGPNMNTEAFF
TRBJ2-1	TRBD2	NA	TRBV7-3	TGTGCCAGCAGCCCATGGACTAGCGGGGCCCCGGGGGGGCATGAGCAGTTCTTC	CASSPWTSGAPGGHEQFF
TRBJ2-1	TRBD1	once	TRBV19	TGTGCCAGTAGTCCCCTCGACAGGGGGTACAATGAGCAGTTCTTC	CASSPLDRGYNEQFF
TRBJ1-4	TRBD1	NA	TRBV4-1	TGCGCCAGCAGCCCCCCAGGGGGGGCTTTGAGGCCTAATGAAAAACTGTTTTTT	CASSPPGGALRPNEKLFF
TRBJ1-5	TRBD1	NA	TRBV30	TGTGCCTGGAACAGGGGAGCGGGTCAGCCCCAGCATTTT	CAWNRGAGQPQHF
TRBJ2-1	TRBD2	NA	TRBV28	TGTGCCAGCAGTTCCCCAGCGGGGGGGACCTACAATGAGCAGTTCTTC	CASSSPAGGTYNEQFF
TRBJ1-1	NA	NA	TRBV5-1	TGCGCCAGCAGCTCGTCATTTGGGCAAGGGTCGGCTTTCTTT	CASSSSFGQGSAFF
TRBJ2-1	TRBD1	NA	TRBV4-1	TGCGCCAGCAGCCAAGCTAGGGGGCTCGGTTACAATGAGCAGTTCTTC	CASSQARGLGYNEQFF